Below are 7 T cell receptor beta chains sequenced from a single sample in a study of Graves' ophthalmopathy and Graves' hyperthyroidism. Amplification of TCR beta CDR3 regions used RNA transcripts. Second-round multiplex PCR followed a first-round RT-PCR using HTBI primers. TCRdb independently ran MiXCR on the multiplex PCR reads; one entry per CDR3 protein. The sample records about 660,000 distinct CDR3 sequences, more than 40% being singletons. Source material: peripheral blood. Receptors were obtained from an adult man with Graves' ophthalmopathy.

The V gene is TRBV20-1, the J gene TRBJ1-1; D unclear. V gave up 3 bases and J gave up 8 bases, with 10 bases separating them. Germline assignment: CDR1 DFQATT and CDR2 SNEGSKA (reference sequence). This CDR3 has 11 residues. The CDR3 DNA is TGCAGTGCTAGGGGGAGGAGGGAAGCTTTCTTT. Its translation is CSARGRREAFF.

This clonotype was detected ten times or more. The chain joins TRBV25-1 to TRBJ2-6; maybe TRBD1 (6 bases). Trimming shortened V by 5 bases and J by 2 bases, and 16 bases separated the two germline ends. CDR1 is MGHDK and CDR2 is SYGVNS in the germline V gene. The CDR3 covers 17 residues. In DNA form, the CDR3 reads TGTGCCAGCAGTTCACCCTGGACAGCCCCTGGGGCCAACGTCCTGACTTTC. Protein: CASSSPWTAPGANVLTF.

The sample holds a few counts of this clonotype. The rearrangement joins TRBV11-2 to TRBJ1-2, with 7 bases lining up with TRBD1. Unmatched junction bases numbered 7, after V lost 5 bases and J lost 4 bases. The germline gives CDR1 SGHAT, CDR2 FQNNGV. CDR3 length: 14 amino acids. CDR3 region: CASSPGGGRYGYTF. The CDR3 coding sequence is TGTGCCAGCAGCCCCGGAGGGGGCCGCTATGGCTACACCTTC.

This clonotype was found a few times. The rearrangement joins TRBV13 to TRBJ2-7; the match to TRBD2 covers 13 bases. V lost 0 bases to trimming and J lost 7 bases; unmatched junction nucleotides: 12. CDR3 length equals 18 residues. Germline V gene sequence: CDR1 PRHDT, CDR2 FYEKMQ (reference sequence). The CDR3 DNA reads as TGTGCCAGCAGCTTAGGGGGCATCGGGACTAGCGGGATCCGGGAGCAGTACTTC. Its translation is CASSLGGIGTSGIREQYF.

In its sample, this clonotype was seen many times. The chain has TRBV6-1 and TRBJ1-4; D uncertain. The V and J ends lost 6 bases and 7 bases respectively, with 12 bases between them. The CDR3 contains 13 residues. Per the germline V gene, CDR1 is MNHNS and CDR2 is SASEGT. CDR3 protein: CASRPTGSEKLFF. CDR3 bases: TGTGCCAGCAGGCCGACTGGGAGTGAAAAACTGTTTTTT.

Comment on this clonotype: It may be a read error: a sequence one base away is much more abundant. V usage is TRBV12-3 or TRBV12-4 and J usage is TRBJ1-4, with 7 bases lining up with TRBD1. The CDR3 totals 14 residues. In DNA, the CDR3 is TGTGCCAGCAATGCACAGGGGAGGCATGAAAAACCGTTTTTT. Its translation is CASNAQGRHEKPFF.

For this clonotype: The missing conserved phenylalanine or tryptophan at the end of this CDR3 makes a read error likely. V usage is TRBV7-1 and J usage is TRBJ1-1; no firm D call. TRBV7-1 is noted as an ORF with a role that remains uncertain. CDR3 length: 15 residues. Trimming removed 3 bases from V and 4 bases from J, with 15 bases in between. Here the CDR3 DNA reads TGTGCCAGCAGCTCCAGCAAGGAGGCGATCACTGAAGCTTTCTGT. It specifies CASSSSKEAITEAFC.